A selection of T cell receptor beta chains follows, all from one sample in a study of OX40 agonist ivuxolimab in advanced cancers. This table comes from immunoSEQ multiplex PCR, and its TCRdb copy is limited to in-frame clones, with some not included. The sample includes roughly 60,000 clones, roughly 85% of them seen just once. The sample in question was CD4+ or CD8+ T cells sorted from blood, obtained in a trial of the OX40 agonist ivuxolimab. These TCRs come from an adult with an advanced solid tumor such as melanoma, head and neck, liver or kidney cancer. The CDR3 runs from the conserved cysteine through the conserved F or W. The order of the fields is CDR3 protein, CDR3 DNA, J gene, V gene, D gene, clone size, CDR3 length. D genes are given only for firm matches. Clone size is stated in some rows and not others, as once, few, many or a class when expanded.

cdr3_aa: CASSEAGSYEQYF
cdr3_nt: TGTGCCAGCAGTGAGGCAGGGTCCTACGAGCAGTACTTC
j_call: TRBJ2-7
v_call: TRBV27
d_call: .
clone_size: .
cdr3_length: 13

cdr3_aa: CASSPTSGGPGTGELFF
cdr3_nt: TGTGCCAGCAGCCCGACTAGCGGGGGGCCGGGCACCGGGGAGCTGTTTTTT
j_call: TRBJ2-2
v_call: TRBV9
d_call: TRBD2
clone_size: once
cdr3_length: 17

cdr3_aa: CASSRDSNTGELFF
cdr3_nt: TGCGCCAGCAGCCGGGACAGTAACACCGGGGAGCTGTTTTTT
j_call: TRBJ2-2
v_call: TRBV10-1
d_call: TRBD1
clone_size: .
cdr3_length: 14

cdr3_aa: CASSLEQGYGYTF
cdr3_nt: TGTGCCAGCAGCCTCGAGCAGGGCTATGGCTACACCTTC
j_call: TRBJ1-2
v_call: TRBV9
d_call: .
clone_size: medium-sized
cdr3_length: 13

cdr3_aa: CASSVTGPTNEKLFF
cdr3_nt: TGTGCCAGCAGCGTGACAGGGCCAACTAATGAAAAACTGTTTTTT
j_call: TRBJ1-4
v_call: TRBV11-2
d_call: TRBD1
clone_size: .
cdr3_length: 15

cdr3_aa: CASTGTPYSNQPQHF
cdr3_nt: TGTGCCAGCACAGGGACACCGTATAGCAATCAGCCCCAGCATTTT
j_call: TRBJ1-5
v_call: TRBV27
d_call: .
clone_size: .
cdr3_length: 15

cdr3_aa: CATRTTGGSNEQYF
cdr3_nt: TGTGCCACCAGGACGACAGGGGGCAGCAACGAGCAGTACTTC
j_call: TRBJ2-7
v_call: TRBV15
d_call: TRBD1
clone_size: .
cdr3_length: 14

cdr3_aa: CASSLGGQPQHF
cdr3_nt: TGTGCCAGCAGCTTAGGAGGTCAGCCCCAGCATTTT
j_call: TRBJ1-5
v_call: TRBV7-2
d_call: .
clone_size: .
cdr3_length: 12

cdr3_aa: CASSPPGSRRDEQYF
cdr3_nt: TGTGCCAGCAGTCCTCCGGGCAGTCGGCGGGACGAGCAGTACTTC
j_call: TRBJ2-7
v_call: TRBV6-6
d_call: .
clone_size: once
cdr3_length: 15

cdr3_aa: CASSVLDSGNTIYF
cdr3_nt: TGTGCCAGCAGCGTCTTGGACTCTGGAAACACCATATATTTT
j_call: TRBJ1-3
v_call: TRBV9
d_call: .
clone_size: .
cdr3_length: 14

cdr3_aa: CATSTTVNTEAFF
cdr3_nt: TGTGCCACCAGCACGACAGTGAACACTGAAGCTTTCTTT
j_call: TRBJ1-1
v_call: TRBV15
d_call: .
clone_size: .
cdr3_length: 13

cdr3_aa: CASQGGNQPQHF
cdr3_nt: TGTGCCAGTCAGGGGGGCAATCAGCCCCAGCATTTT
j_call: TRBJ1-5
v_call: TRBV28
d_call: TRBD1
clone_size: .
cdr3_length: 12

cdr3_aa: CASTLTVMNTGELFF
cdr3_nt: TGTGCCAGCACCCTGACAGTCATGAACACCGGGGAGCTGTTTTTT
j_call: TRBJ2-2
v_call: TRBV2
d_call: .
clone_size: .
cdr3_length: 15

cdr3_aa: CASSLLTFNPSGIETQYF
cdr3_nt: TGTGCCAGCAGCTTGCTAACTTTCAATCCTAGCGGGATTGAGACCCAGTACTTC
j_call: TRBJ2-5
v_call: TRBV5-6
d_call: TRBD2
clone_size: .
cdr3_length: 18

cdr3_aa: CASSEPGLAGDTSTDTQYF
cdr3_nt: TGTGCCAGCAGTGAACCTGGACTAGCGGGAGATACTAGCACAGATACGCAGTATTTT
j_call: TRBJ2-3
v_call: TRBV2
d_call: TRBD2
clone_size: .
cdr3_length: 19

cdr3_aa: CASSSGSSSAGELFF
cdr3_nt: TGTGCCAGCAGCTCGGGCTCTAGCAGCGCCGGGGAGCTGTTTTTT
j_call: TRBJ2-2
v_call: TRBV5-6
d_call: .
clone_size: few
cdr3_length: 15

cdr3_aa: CASSAGGPTRTQYF
cdr3_nt: TGTGCCAGCAGCGCCGGGGGGCCTACGAGGACCCAGTACTTC
j_call: TRBJ2-5
v_call: TRBV9
d_call: .
clone_size: .
cdr3_length: 14

cdr3_aa: CASNLEGLYGYTF
cdr3_nt: TGTGCCAGCAATCTGGAGGGGCTCTATGGCTACACCTTC
j_call: TRBJ1-2
v_call: TRBV6-6
d_call: .
clone_size: .
cdr3_length: 13

cdr3_aa: CASSGPLGLTQYF
cdr3_nt: TGCGCCAGCAGTGGTCCTCTGGGGCTTACGCAGTATTTT
j_call: TRBJ2-3
v_call: TRBV10-1
d_call: .
clone_size: .
cdr3_length: 13

cdr3_aa: CASATGTDYSPLHF
cdr3_nt: TGCGCCAGCGCAACCGGGACGGACTATTCACCCCTCCACTTT
j_call: TRBJ1-6
v_call: TRBV5-1
d_call: .
clone_size: .
cdr3_length: 14

cdr3_aa: CAIRETSAGELFF
cdr3_nt: TGTGCCATCAGAGAAACTAGCGCGGGGGAGCTGTTTTTT
j_call: TRBJ2-2
v_call: TRBV10-3
d_call: TRBD2
clone_size: .
cdr3_length: 13